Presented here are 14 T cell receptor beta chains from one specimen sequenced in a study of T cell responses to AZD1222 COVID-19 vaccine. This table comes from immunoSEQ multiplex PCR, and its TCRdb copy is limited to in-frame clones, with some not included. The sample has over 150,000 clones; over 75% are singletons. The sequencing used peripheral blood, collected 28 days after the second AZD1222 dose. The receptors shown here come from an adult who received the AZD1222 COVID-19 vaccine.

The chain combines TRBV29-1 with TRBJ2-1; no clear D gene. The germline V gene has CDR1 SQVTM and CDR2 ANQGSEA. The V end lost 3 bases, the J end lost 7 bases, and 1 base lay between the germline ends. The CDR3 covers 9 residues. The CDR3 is CSVENEQFF. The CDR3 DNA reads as TGCAGCGTTGAGAATGAGCAGTTCTTC.

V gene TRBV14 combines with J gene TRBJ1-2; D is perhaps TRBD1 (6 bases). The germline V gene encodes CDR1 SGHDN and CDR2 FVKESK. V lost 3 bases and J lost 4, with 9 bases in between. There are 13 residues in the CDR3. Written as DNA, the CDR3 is TGTGCCAGCAGCCACGGACAGCTCTATGGCTACACCTTC. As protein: CASSHGQLYGYTF.

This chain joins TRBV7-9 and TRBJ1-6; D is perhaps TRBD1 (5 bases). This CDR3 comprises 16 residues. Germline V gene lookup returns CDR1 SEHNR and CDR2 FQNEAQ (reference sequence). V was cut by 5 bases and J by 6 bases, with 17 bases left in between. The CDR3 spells CASSHLTEDLNSPLHF. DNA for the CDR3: TGTGCCAGCAGCCACCTGACAGAGGACCTTAATTCACCCCTCCACTTT.

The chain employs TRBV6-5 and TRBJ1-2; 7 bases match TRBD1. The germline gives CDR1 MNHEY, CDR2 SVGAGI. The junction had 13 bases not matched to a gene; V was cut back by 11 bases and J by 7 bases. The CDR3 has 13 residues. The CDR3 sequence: CAVRRQGLAGYTF. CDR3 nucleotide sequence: TGTGCCGTACGAAGACAGGGTTTGGCTGGCTACACCTTC.

The CDR3, as DNA: TGTGCCAGCAGTTCGGACCCTCCGGGACACCTCTGGGGGAGCAATCAGCCCCAGCATTTT. This encodes CASSSDPPGHLWGSNQPQHF. This chain links TRBV27 with TRBJ1-5; possible D gene TRBD1, 6 bases. CDR1 MNHEY and CDR2 SMNVEV come from the germline V gene (reference sequence). CDR3 size: 20 residues. The V end lost 4 bases, the J end lost 1 base, and 26 bases lay between the germline ends.

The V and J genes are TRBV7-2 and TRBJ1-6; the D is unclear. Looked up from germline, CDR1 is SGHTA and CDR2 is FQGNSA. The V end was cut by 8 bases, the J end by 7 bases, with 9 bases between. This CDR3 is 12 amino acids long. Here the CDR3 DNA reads TGTGCCAGCGGAAAAAGGAATTCACCCCTCCACTTT. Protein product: CASGKRNSPLHF.

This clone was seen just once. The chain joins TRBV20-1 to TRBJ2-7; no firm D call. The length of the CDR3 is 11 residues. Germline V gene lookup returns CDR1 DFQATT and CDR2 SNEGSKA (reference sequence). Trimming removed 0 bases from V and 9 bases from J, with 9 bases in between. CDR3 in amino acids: CSARDSSRQYF. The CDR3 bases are TGCAGTGCTAGAGACAGTTCCAGGCAGTACTTC.

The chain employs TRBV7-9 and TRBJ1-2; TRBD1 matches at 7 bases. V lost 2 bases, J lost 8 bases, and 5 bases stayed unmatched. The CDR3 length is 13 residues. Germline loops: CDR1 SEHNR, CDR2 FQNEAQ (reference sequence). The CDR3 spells CASSLLNRGGYTF. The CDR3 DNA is TGTGCCAGCAGCTTACTAAACAGGGGAGGCTACACCTTC.

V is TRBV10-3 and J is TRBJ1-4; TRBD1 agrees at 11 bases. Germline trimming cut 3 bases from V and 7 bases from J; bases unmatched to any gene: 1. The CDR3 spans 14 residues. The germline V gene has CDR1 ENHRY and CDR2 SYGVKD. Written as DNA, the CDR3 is TGTGCCATCAGTGAAGGGACAGGGGGTGAAAAACTGTTTTTT. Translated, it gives CAISEGTGGEKLFF.

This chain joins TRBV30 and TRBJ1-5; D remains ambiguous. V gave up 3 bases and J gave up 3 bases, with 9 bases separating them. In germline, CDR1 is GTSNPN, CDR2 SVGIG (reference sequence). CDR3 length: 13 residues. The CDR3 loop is CAWSSQPNQPQHF. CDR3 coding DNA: TGTGCCTGGAGCTCGCAGCCCAATCAGCCCCAGCATTTT.

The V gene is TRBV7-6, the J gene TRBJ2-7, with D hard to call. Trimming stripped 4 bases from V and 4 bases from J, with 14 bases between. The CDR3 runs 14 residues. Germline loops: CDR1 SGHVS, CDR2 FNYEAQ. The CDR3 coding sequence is TGTGCCAGCAGCTCCAGACAATTGGGGTACGAGCAGTACTTC. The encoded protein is CASSSRQLGYEQYF.

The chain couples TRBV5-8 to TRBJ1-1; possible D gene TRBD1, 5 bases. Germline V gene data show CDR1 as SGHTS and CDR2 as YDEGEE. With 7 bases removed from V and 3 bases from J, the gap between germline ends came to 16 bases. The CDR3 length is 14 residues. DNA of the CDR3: TGTGCCAGCGGCTCGGGGAGAGGGGACACTGAAGCTTTCTTT. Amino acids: CASGSGRGDTEAFF.

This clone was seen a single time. The CDR3 DNA reads TGTGCCAGCAGCCCAGACGGGCGCCGTGATGAGCAGTTCTTC. Translation gives CASSPDGRRDEQFF. The V gene is TRBV6-5, the J gene TRBJ2-1; D gene unclear. CDR1 and CDR2 from the germline V gene are MNHEY and SVGAGI. V dropped 6 bases and J dropped 8 bases, with 17 bases sitting between them. The CDR3 is made up of 14 amino acids.

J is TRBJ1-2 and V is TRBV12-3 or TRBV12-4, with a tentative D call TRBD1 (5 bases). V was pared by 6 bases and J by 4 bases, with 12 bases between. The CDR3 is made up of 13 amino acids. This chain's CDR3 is CASRSQGFYGYTF. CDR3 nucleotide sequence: TGTGCCAGCAGATCCCAGGGCTTCTATGGCTACACCTTC.